A selection of T cell receptor beta chains follows, all from one sample in a study of shared clonotypes between healthy human individuals. Libraries were prepared by immunoSEQ multiplex PCR; TCRdb keeps only in-frame clonotypes and omits some of them. Seen here are roughly 2.4 million clones, approximately 96% observed once, and the top ten hold 0.1% to 0.15%. Sequencing was done on a sample of naive CD4+ T cells sorted from blood. All receptors come from a man aged 18 to 29 in good health. Both conserved end residues are part of each CDR3. D genes are given only for firm matches. Size values are once, few and many counts, or a class for expanded clones, and some rows have none.

j_call	v_call	clone_size	d_call	cdr3_aa	cdr3_nt
TRBJ1-3	TRBV19	once	.	CASSETVRNTIYF	TGTGCCAGTAGTGAGACAGTCAGAAACACCATATATTTT
TRBJ2-3	TRBV30	.	.	CAWSVGTDTQYF	TGTGCCTGGAGTGTCGGCACAGATACGCAGTATTTT
TRBJ1-4	TRBV9	.	TRBD1	CASSFSGTGKEKLFF	TGTGCCAGCAGCTTCTCCGGGACAGGGAAGGAAAAACTGTTTTTT
TRBJ2-1	TRBV19	.	TRBD1	CASSGGSGQRNEQFF	TGTGCCAGTAGTGGGGGCTCGGGACAGCGGAATGAGCAGTTCTTC
TRBJ1-1	TRBV6-5	.	TRBD1	CASRRDRGVTEAFF	TGTGCCAGCAGACGCGACAGGGGGGTCACTGAAGCTTTCTTT
TRBJ2-3	TRBV18	.	.	CASSPSGPGTDTQYF	TGTGCCAGCTCACCAAGCGGACCAGGCACAGATACGCAGTATTTT
TRBJ2-3	TRBV7-9	.	.	CASSKYREIVTDTQYF	TGTGCCAGCAGCAAATACAGGGAGATAGTGACAGATACGCAGTATTTT
TRBJ1-2	TRBV10-3	.	.	CAVRGDQRNGYTF	TGTGCCGTCCGAGGGGATCAAAGGAATGGCTACACCTTC
TRBJ2-7	TRBV6-6	.	.	CASRQYEQYF	TGTGCCAGCAGGCAATACGAGCAGTACTTC
TRBJ2-7	TRBV30	once	.	CAWISGARPYF	TGTGCCTGGATTTCCGGGGCCCGGCCGTACTTC
TRBJ1-6	TRBV5-1	few	.	CASSLGLYNSPLHF	TGCGCCAGCAGCCTGGGTCTGTATAATTCACCCCTCCACTTT
TRBJ2-1	TRBV18	.	.	CASSPGGGSYNEQFF	TGTGCCAGCTCACCAGGGGGCGGCTCCTACAATGAGCAGTTCTTC
TRBJ2-1	TRBV2	.	.	CASSELGRAAGNEQFF	TGTGCCAGCAGTGAACTAGGCAGGGCTGCGGGCAATGAGCAGTTCTTC
TRBJ2-1	TRBV10-1	.	.	CASSGGSPDNEQFF	TGCGCCAGCAGTGGCGGGTCCCCCGACAATGAGCAGTTCTTC
TRBJ1-6	TRBV19	.	.	CASSIGGNNSPLHF	TGTGCCAGTAGTATCGGGGGAAACAATTCACCCCTCCACTTT
TRBJ1-5	TRBV30	.	.	CAWKLGGQPQHF	TGTGCCTGGAAATTGGGAGGTCAGCCCCAGCATTTT
TRBJ2-7	TRBV9	.	TRBD2	CASSPPSGSGYEQYF	TGTGCCAGCAGCCCCCCGAGCGGGAGTGGGTACGAGCAGTACTTC
TRBJ1-2	TRBV27	.	TRBD1	CASSRTGTNYGYTF	TGTGCCAGCAGTAGGACAGGGACTAACTATGGCTACACCTTC
TRBJ2-7	TRBV6-6	.	TRBD2	CASSYMGGPPAEQYF	TGTGCCAGCAGTTATATGGGAGGGCCCCCCGCCGAGCAGTACTTC
TRBJ2-7	TRBV7-3	.	.	CASSLGAGSSYEQYF	TGTGCCAGCAGCTTAGGCGCAGGGAGCTCCTACGAGCAGTACTTC
TRBJ2-5	TRBV5-4	once	.	CASSLLAMETQYF	TGTGCCAGCAGCTTGCTAGCTATGGAGACCCAGTACTTC
TRBJ2-5	TRBV7-9	.	TRBD2	CASSLWRGNQETQYF	TGTGCCAGCAGCTTATGGCGGGGGAACCAAGAGACCCAGTACTTC
TRBJ1-3	TRBV7-2	.	TRBD1	CASSISLTGVKTGNTIYF	TGTGCCAGCAGCATAAGTCTGACAGGGGTCAAGACTGGAAACACCATATATTTT
TRBJ1-2	TRBV7-6	.	.	CASSLGPDPSYGYTF	TGTGCCAGCAGCTTAGGTCCAGACCCCTCTTATGGCTACACCTTC
TRBJ2-5	TRBV28	.	TRBD1	CASSRGQGVETQYF	TGTGCCAGCAGTAGGGGACAGGGGGTAGAGACCCAGTACTTC
TRBJ1-5	TRBV19	.	.	CASRYKGPGNQPQHF	TGTGCCAGTAGGTATAAGGGGCCCGGCAATCAGCCCCAGCATTTT
TRBJ2-1	TRBV6-5	.	.	CASSYSRESKQFF	TGTGCCAGCAGTTACTCTCGCGAGAGTAAGCAGTTCTTC
TRBJ2-7	TRBV11-2	once	TRBD2	CASSLADSGRLNEQYF	TGTGCCAGCAGCTTAGCGGATAGCGGGAGATTGAACGAGCAGTACTTC
TRBJ2-7	TRBV5-4	.	.	CASSLAVPGHSYEQYF	TGTGCCAGCAGCTTGGCCGTGCCAGGGCACTCCTACGAGCAGTACTTC
TRBJ2-5	TRBV2	.	.	CATRDNQETQYF	TGTGCAACCCGGGACAACCAAGAGACCCAGTACTTC
TRBJ2-7	TRBV5-1	once	.	CASTPVGSYEQYF	TGCGCCAGCACCCCTGTGGGCTCCTACGAGCAGTACTTC
TRBJ2-7	TRBV29-1	.	.	CSVARSSYEQYF	TGCAGCGTGGCGAGGAGCTCCTACGAGCAGTACTTC
TRBJ1-5	TRBV2	.	.	CASSEVGFAGNQPQHF	TGTGCCAGCAGTGAAGTGGGGTTTGCTGGCAATCAGCCCCAGCATTTT
TRBJ2-7	TRBV11-2	.	.	CASSFGSSYEQYF	TGTGCCAGCAGCTTTGGAAGTAGCTACGAGCAGTACTTC
TRBJ1-3	TRBV18	.	TRBD1	CASSPTGSAGNTIYF	TGTGCCAGCTCACCGACAGGGTCGGCTGGAAACACCATATATTTT
TRBJ2-2	TRBV5-4	.	.	CASSNRQDRTGELFF	TGTGCCAGCAGCAACCGACAGGATCGCACCGGGGAGCTGTTTTTT
TRBJ2-1	TRBV9	few	.	CASSGPWERVGNEQFF	TGTGCCAGCAGCGGCCCATGGGAGCGGGTGGGGAATGAGCAGTTCTTC
TRBJ1-2	TRBV7-9	.	.	CASSSQAMGIGYTF	TGTGCCAGCAGCTCCCAGGCTATGGGAATTGGCTACACCTTC
TRBJ1-6	TRBV6-4	.	.	CASSPTGLNSPLHF	TGTGCCAGCAGTCCAACAGGGCTGAATTCACCCCTCCACTTT
TRBJ2-5	TRBV21-1	.	.	CASTSHKGPPDDQYF	TGTGCCAGCACCTCACATAAAGGTCCCCCCGATGACCAGTACTTC
TRBJ2-2	TRBV11-3	.	.	CASSLPFTGELFF	TGTGCCAGCAGCCTCCCATTCACCGGGGAGCTGTTTTTT
TRBJ1-1	TRBV28	once	.	CASIRVIGAGAFF	TGTGCCAGCATCCGAGTGATTGGGGCGGGGGCTTTCTTT
TRBJ2-3	TRBV10-1	.	TRBD2	CASSESAGADTQYF	TGCGCCAGCAGTGAGTCGGCGGGGGCAGATACGCAGTATTTT
TRBJ2-7	TRBV13	.	.	CASSLNSQSSYEQYF	TGTGCCAGCAGCTTAAATAGCCAGAGCTCCTACGAGCAGTACTTC
TRBJ2-5	TRBV11-2	.	TRBD2	CASSVGGLIGETQYF	TGTGCCAGCAGCGTCGGGGGACTAATAGGGGAGACCCAGTACTTC
TRBJ2-3	TRBV4-2	.	TRBD2	CASSHPGLAGADTQYF	TGTGCCAGCAGCCACCCCGGACTAGCGGGGGCTGATACGCAGTATTTT
TRBJ1-4	TRBV28	once	.	CASSGGGAFEKLFF	TGTGCCAGCAGTGGGGGGGGAGCTTTCGAAAAACTGTTTTTT
TRBJ1-5	TRBV5-6	.	TRBD1	CASSRGQGVNQPQHF	TGTGCCAGCAGCCGAGGACAGGGGGTCAATCAGCCCCAGCATTTT
TRBJ2-3	TRBV6-1	.	TRBD1	CASNRDRGQDTQYF	TGTGCCAGCAATCGGGACAGGGGGCAAGATACGCAGTATTTT
TRBJ2-1	TRBV25-1	.	.	CASSEGSAEQFF	TGTGCCAGCAGTGAAGGATCGGCAGAGCAGTTCTTC